Following are 18 T cell receptor beta chains from one sample sequenced in a study of T cells in localized non-small cell lung cancer. Clones were sequenced by immunoSEQ multiplex PCR, and TCRdb holds only the in-frame ones, with some missing. The table shows over 20,000 clones, with 91% occurring only once. This specimen consisted of peripheral blood, obtained before any cancer treatment. These receptors all stem from a female donor at least 60 years old with stage II squamous cell lung carcinoma.

J is TRBJ1-3 and V is TRBV10-3; D is ambiguous. V was shortened by 3 bases and J by 0 bases, with 9 bases between the two germline ends. This CDR3 has 15 residues. CDR1 is ENHRY, CDR2 SYGVKD, per germline. CDR3 protein: CAISDLVISGNTIYF. The CDR3 DNA is TGTGCCATCAGTGATTTGGTCATCTCTGGAAACACCATATATTTT.

This chain links TRBV6-9 with TRBJ1-1; TRBD1 matches at 7 bases. The CDR3 has 14 residues. With 5 bases clipped from V and 0 bases from J, the junction kept 3 bases outside the gene matches. CDR1 is MNHGY, CDR2 SVAAGI, per germline. The CDR3: CASSRGGLNTEAFF. CDR3 bases: TGTGCCAGCAGTCGAGGGGGCCTGAACACTGAAGCTTTCTTT.

The chain carries TRBV6-5 and TRBJ1-3, with unresolved D. The V and J ends lost 0 bases and 5 bases respectively, with 14 bases between them. Germline-derived CDR1 and CDR2 are MNHEY and SVGAGI. The CDR3 sequence is 16 residues long. This CDR3 reads CASSYSPVEIRNTIYF. DNA for the CDR3: TGTGCCAGCAGTTACTCCCCGGTCGAAATTCGAAACACCATATATTTT.

The chain couples TRBV15 to TRBJ1-4; TRBD1 aligns across 7 bases. The V gene end was trimmed by 6 bases and the J gene end by 0 bases; junction bases not matched to a gene: 7. The CDR3 runs to 16 residues. Looked up from germline, CDR1 is LNHNV and CDR2 is YYDKDF (reference sequence). The CDR3 DNA sequence: TGTGCCACCAGACGACAGGGATATTCAACTAATGAAAAACTGTTTTTT. The encoded protein is CATRRQGYSTNEKLFF. Based on the CDR3 plus reference TRBV15 and TRBJ1-4, the full variable domain is DAMVIQNPRYQVTQFGKPVTLSCSQTLNHNVMYWYQQKSSQAPKLLFHYYDKDFNNEADTPDNFQSRRPNTSFCFLDIRSPGLGDTAMYLCATRRQGYSTNEKLFFGSGTQLSVL.

V and J are TRBV28 and TRBJ1-4; no reliable D call. Trimming pared 2 bases from V and 5 bases from J, leaving 9 bases between. The CDR3 sequence is 14 residues long. Germline V lookup: CDR1 MDHEN, CDR2 SYDVKM. CDR3 bases: TGTGCCAGCAGTTTAGAGGTGGGGAATGAAAAACTGTTTTTT. This encodes CASSLEVGNEKLFF.

The chain joins TRBV7-9 to TRBJ1-2; a possible D gene is TRBD1 (5 bases). The CDR3 length is 14 residues. The germline V gene has CDR1 SEHNR and CDR2 FQNEAQ (reference sequence). V lost 3 bases and J 3 bases, leaving 11 bases between the germline ends. In DNA, the CDR3 is TGTGCCAGCAGCTTTGGTTTGACAGACTATGGCTACACCTTC. This gives the protein CASSFGLTDYGYTF.

Remarks on this clone: This CDR3 is also generated by other DNA sequences in the sample. The CDR3 DNA reads as TGTGCCAGCAGCCTAGGCGCGGGTTTCTCTAACTATGGCTACACCTTC. Translation: CASSLGAGFSNYGYTF. The chain is built from TRBV7-2 and TRBJ1-2; no definite D call. Trimming left V 5 bases short and J 0 bases short, with 16 bases between. This CDR3 is 16 amino acids long. The germline CDR1 and CDR2 sequences are SGHTA and FQGNSA.

The V gene is TRBV7-9, the J gene TRBJ1-1; D is perhaps TRBD1 (6 bases). Germline V lookup: CDR1 SEHNR, CDR2 FQNEAQ (reference sequence). The length of the CDR3 is 14 residues. Trimming shortened V by 3 bases and J by 1 base, and 9 bases separated the two germline ends. The CDR3 DNA reads TGTGCCAGCAGCTTGTCGGGGGCGAACACTGAAGCTTTCTTT. Amino acid sequence: CASSLSGANTEAFF.

This clone was found once. The chain is built from TRBV5-8 and TRBJ1-5; 7 nucleotides align to TRBD1. This CDR3 has 15 amino acids. V lost 4 bases and J lost 2; bases outside the gene matches: 6. The germline CDR1 and CDR2 sequences are SGHTS and YDEGEE. In nucleotides, the CDR3 is TGTGCCAGCAGCCGTGGGCAGGGGGGCAATCAGCCCCAGCATTTT. Protein: CASSRGQGGNQPQHF. The full variable domain, completed using reference TRBV5-8 and TRBJ1-5, is EAGVTQSPTHLIKTRGQQATLRCSPISGHTSVYWYQQALGLGLQFLLWYDEGEERNRGNFPPRFSGRQFPNYSSELNVNALELEDSALYLCASSRGQGGNQPQHFGDGTRLSIL.

The CDR3 is CASSITGASRHSPLHF. The CDR3 DNA follows: TGTGCCAGTAGTATTACCGGGGCCTCCCGGCATTCACCCCTCCACTTT. The chain joins TRBV19 to TRBJ1-6; D perhaps matches TRBD1 (5 bases). The CDR3 loop spans 16 amino acids. V lost 3 bases and J 8 bases, leaving 17 bases between the germline ends. Germline assignment: CDR1 LNHDA and CDR2 SQIVND (reference sequence).

This chain connects TRBV6-5 to TRBJ2-7, with D maybe TRBD2 (6 bases). The CDR3 is made up of 14 amino acids. Germline assignment: CDR1 MNHEY and CDR2 SVGAGI. The V gene lost 2 bases and the J gene lost 1 base, with 9 bases spanning the gap. The CDR3 region is CASSYGGESYEQYF. CDR3 DNA sequence: TGTGCCAGCAGTTACGGAGGGGAATCCTACGAGCAGTACTTC.

V is TRBV6-6 and J is TRBJ1-5, with TRBD1 as a possible D gene (6 bases). The CDR3 is 14 amino acids. Germline CDR1 is MNHNY and CDR2 is SVGAGI (reference sequence). Trimming took off 6 bases at V and 2 bases at J, with 11 bases between the two ends. CDR3 in DNA: TGTGCCAGCAGCCTGGAGGGGGGCAATCAGCCCCAGCATTTT. Translated: CASSLEGGNQPQHF.

The genes are TRBV11-2 and TRBJ2-1; D not certain. In germline, CDR1 is SGHAT, CDR2 FQNNGV. The CDR3 spans 13 residues. V lost 6 bases to trimming and J lost 5 bases, with 11 bases between them. The CDR3 sequence: CASSIEPHNEQFF. The CDR3 bases are TGTGCCAGCAGTATAGAGCCTCACAATGAGCAGTTCTTC.

The rearrangement joins TRBV23-1 to TRBJ2-1, with 10 nucleotides matching TRBD2. TRBV23-1 is sorted into the ORF group, with uncertain function. Germline trimming cut 0 bases from V and 5 bases from J; bases unmatched to any gene: 10. The CDR3 length is 18 residues. The CDR3 loop reads CASSQSEPSGGPDNEQFF. The CDR3 nucleotides are TGCGCCAGCAGTCAATCTGAACCTAGCGGGGGCCCCGACAATGAGCAGTTCTTC.

This chain joins TRBV4-2 and TRBJ2-3; the match to TRBD2 covers 7 bases. The CDR3 is made up of 19 amino acids. Germline V gene sequence: CDR1 LGHNA, CDR2 YNFKEQ. The V segment lost 0 bases and the J segment 2 bases; nucleotides outside the gene matches: 14. CDR3 sequence reads: CASSQDGFTGLQNTDTQYF. CDR3 nucleotide sequence: TGTGCCAGCAGCCAAGACGGATTCACGGGACTACAGAACACAGATACGCAGTATTTT.

The V gene is TRBV27, the J gene TRBJ1-5, with no clear D. Germline lookup yields CDR1 MNHEY and CDR2 SMNVEV (reference sequence). The CDR3 runs 14 residues. The ends were cut back, 4 bases at V and 4 bases at J, with 11 bases in the middle. The CDR3 nucleotides read TGTGCCAGCAGTTCAAGACGGAATAATCAGCCCCAGCATTTT. This codes for CASSSRRNNQPQHF.

This clone was seen just once. The J gene is TRBJ2-4, the V gene TRBV2, with D unresolved. Deletions cut 3 bases from V and 0 bases from J, with 9 bases between. There are 15 residues in the CDR3. Germline V lookup: CDR1 SNHLY, CDR2 FYNNEI. For the CDR3, the DNA is TGTGCCAGCAGTGATCCAGCCATAGCCAAAAACATTCAGTACTTC. It specifies CASSDPAIAKNIQYF.

This clone was seen only once. The V and J genes are TRBV10-3 and TRBJ2-2, with 7 positions matching TRBD1. V lost 6 bases and J lost 4; bases outside the gene matches: 8. This CDR3 region has 15 residues. CDR1 and CDR2 (germline): ENHRY, SYGVKD. DNA of the CDR3: TGTGCCATCAGGGAAAGACAGGGTCGCACCGGGGAGCTGTTTTTT. Its protein is CAIRERQGRTGELFF.